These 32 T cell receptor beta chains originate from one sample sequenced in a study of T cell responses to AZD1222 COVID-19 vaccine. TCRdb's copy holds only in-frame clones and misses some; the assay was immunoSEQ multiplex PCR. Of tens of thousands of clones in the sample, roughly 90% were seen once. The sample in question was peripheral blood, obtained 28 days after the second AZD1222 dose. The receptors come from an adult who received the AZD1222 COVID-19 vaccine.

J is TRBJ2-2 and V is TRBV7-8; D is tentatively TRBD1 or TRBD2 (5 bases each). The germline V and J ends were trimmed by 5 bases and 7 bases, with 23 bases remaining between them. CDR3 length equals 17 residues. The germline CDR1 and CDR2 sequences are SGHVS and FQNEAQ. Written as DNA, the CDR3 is TGTGCCAGCAGCGCGGGTGGGGGTGGCCCTCGCGACGGGGAGCTGTTTTTT. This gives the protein CASSAGGGGPRDGELFF.

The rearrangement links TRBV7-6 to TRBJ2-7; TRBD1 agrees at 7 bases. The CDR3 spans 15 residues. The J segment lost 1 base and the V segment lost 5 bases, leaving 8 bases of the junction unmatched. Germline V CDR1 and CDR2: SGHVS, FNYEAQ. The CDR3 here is CASSLRQGSSYEQYF. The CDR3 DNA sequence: TGTGCCAGCAGCCTACGACAGGGTTCATCCTACGAGCAGTACTTC.

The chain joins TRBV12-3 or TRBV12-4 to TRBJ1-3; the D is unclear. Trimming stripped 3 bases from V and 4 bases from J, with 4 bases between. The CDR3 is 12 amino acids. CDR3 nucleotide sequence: TGTGCCAGCAGTTTTGGGGGAAACACCATATATTTT. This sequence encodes CASSFGGNTIYF.

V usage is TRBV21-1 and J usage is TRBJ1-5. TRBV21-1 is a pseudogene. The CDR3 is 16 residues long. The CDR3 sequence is CASSNRRGRSNQPQHF. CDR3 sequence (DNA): TGTGCCAGCAGCAATCGGAGGGGCCGTAGCAATCAGCCCCAGCATTTT.

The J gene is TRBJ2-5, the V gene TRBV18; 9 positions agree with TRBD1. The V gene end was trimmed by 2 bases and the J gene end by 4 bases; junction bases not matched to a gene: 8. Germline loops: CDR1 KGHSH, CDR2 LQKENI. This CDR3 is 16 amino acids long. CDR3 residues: CASSPGTAGQGETQYF. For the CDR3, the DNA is TGTGCCAGCTCACCAGGTACAGCGGGACAGGGAGAGACCCAGTACTTC.

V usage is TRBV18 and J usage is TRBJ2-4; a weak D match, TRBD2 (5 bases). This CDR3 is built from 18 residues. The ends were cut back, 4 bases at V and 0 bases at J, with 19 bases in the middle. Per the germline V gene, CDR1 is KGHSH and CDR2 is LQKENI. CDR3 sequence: CASSQSSGRPLAKNIQYF. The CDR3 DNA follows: TGTGCCAGCTCACAATCAAGCGGCAGGCCACTAGCCAAAAACATTCAGTACTTC.

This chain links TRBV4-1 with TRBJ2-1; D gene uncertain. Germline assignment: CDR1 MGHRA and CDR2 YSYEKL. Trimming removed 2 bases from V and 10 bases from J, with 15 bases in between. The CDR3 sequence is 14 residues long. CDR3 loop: CASSQSLSSGEQFF. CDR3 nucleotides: TGCGCCAGCAGCCAATCCTTGAGCTCCGGCGAGCAGTTCTTC.

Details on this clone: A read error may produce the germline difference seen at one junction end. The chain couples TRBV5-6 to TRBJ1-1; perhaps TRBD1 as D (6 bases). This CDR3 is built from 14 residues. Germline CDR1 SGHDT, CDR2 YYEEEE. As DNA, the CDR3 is TGTGCCAGCAGTTTGGGACACCCGAGGGCTGAAGCTTTCTTT. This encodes CASSLGHPRAEAFF.

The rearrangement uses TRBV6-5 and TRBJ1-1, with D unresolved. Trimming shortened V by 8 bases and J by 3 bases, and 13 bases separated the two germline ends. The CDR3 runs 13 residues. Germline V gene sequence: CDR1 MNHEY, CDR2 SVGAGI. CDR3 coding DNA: TGTGCCAGCCGCAATCTTTGGGACACTGAAGCTTTCTTT. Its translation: CASRNLWDTEAFF.

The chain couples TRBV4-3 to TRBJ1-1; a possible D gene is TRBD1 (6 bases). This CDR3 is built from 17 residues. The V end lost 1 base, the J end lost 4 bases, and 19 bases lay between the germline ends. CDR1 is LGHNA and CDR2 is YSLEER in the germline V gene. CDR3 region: CASSQGLSLTGLTEAFF. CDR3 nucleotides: TGCGCCAGCAGCCAAGGGCTTTCCCTTACAGGGCTCACTGAAGCTTTCTTT.

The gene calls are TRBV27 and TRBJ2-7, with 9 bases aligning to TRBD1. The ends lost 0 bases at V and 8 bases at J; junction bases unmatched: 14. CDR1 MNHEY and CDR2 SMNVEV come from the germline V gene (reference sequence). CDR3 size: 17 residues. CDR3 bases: TGTGCCAGCAGTTTATCGCTGCCGGGACAGGGATCCGTGAAGCAGTACTTC. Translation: CASSLSLPGQGSVKQYF.

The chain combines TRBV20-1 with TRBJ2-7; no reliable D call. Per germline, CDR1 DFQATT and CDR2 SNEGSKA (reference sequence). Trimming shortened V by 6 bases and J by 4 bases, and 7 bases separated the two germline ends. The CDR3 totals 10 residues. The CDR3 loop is CSARQYEQYF. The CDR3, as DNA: TGCAGTGCCAGACAATACGAGCAGTACTTC.

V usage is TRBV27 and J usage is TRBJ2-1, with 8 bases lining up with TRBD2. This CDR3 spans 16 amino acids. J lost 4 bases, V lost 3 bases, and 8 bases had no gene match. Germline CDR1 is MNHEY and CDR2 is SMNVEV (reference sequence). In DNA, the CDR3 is TGTGCCAGCAGTTTGAGTGCGGGAGGCTCTTACAATGAGCAGTTCTTC. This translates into CASSLSAGGSYNEQFF.

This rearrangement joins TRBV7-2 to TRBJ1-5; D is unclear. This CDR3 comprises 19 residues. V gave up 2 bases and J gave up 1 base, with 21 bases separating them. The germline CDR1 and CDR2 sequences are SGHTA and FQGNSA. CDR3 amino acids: CASSLFQRALDGSNQPQHF. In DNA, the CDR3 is TGTGCCAGCAGCTTATTTCAGCGAGCCCTGGATGGGAGCAATCAGCCCCAGCATTTT.

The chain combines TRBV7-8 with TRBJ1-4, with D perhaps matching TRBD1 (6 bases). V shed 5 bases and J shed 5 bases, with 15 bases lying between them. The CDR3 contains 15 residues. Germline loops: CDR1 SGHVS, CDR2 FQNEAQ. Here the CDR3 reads CASSPRRTENEKLFF. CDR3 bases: TGTGCCAGCAGCCCCCGCCGGACAGAAAATGAAAAACTGTTTTTT.

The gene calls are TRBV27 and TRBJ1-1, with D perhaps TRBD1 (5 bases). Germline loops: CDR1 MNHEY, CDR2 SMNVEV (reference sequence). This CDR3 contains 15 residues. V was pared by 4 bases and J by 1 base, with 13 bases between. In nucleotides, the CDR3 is TGTGCCAGCAGTTGGGGGGACGGGAGGAACACTGAAGCTTTCTTT. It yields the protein CASSWGDGRNTEAFF.

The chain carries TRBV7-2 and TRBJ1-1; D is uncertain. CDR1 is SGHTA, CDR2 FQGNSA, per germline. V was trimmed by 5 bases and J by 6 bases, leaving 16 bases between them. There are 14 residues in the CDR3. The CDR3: CASSTTVAGAEAFF. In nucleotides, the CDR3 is TGTGCCAGCAGCACCACGGTAGCAGGCGCTGAAGCTTTCTTT.

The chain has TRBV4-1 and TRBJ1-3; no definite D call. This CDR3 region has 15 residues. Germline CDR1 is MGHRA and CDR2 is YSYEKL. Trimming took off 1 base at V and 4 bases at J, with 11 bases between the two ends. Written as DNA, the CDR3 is TGCGCCAGCAGCCAAGCTGATGACGCGGGAAACACCATATATTTT. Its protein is CASSQADDAGNTIYF.

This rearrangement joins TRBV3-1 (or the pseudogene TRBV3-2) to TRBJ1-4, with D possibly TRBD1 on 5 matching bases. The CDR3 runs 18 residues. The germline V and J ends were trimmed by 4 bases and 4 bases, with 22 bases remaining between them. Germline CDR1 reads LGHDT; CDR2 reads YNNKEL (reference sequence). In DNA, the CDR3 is TGTGCCAGCAGCCGAGATGTGGGGACCGCTGCGAATAATGAAAAACTGTTTTTT. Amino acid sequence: CASSRDVGTAANNEKLFF.

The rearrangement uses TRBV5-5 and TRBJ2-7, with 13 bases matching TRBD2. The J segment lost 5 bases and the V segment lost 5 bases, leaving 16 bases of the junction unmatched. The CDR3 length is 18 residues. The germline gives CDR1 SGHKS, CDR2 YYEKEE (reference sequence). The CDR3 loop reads CASRPDLHGLAGVNEQYF. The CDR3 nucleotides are TGTGCCAGCAGGCCGGACCTTCATGGACTAGCGGGAGTAAACGAGCAGTACTTC. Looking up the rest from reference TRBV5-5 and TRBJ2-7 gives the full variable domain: DAGVTQSPTHLIKTRGQQVTLRCSPISGHKSVSWYQQVLGQGPQFIFQYYEKEERGRGNFPDRFSARQFPNYSSELNVNALLLGDSALYLCASRPDLHGLAGVNEQYFGPGTRLTVT.

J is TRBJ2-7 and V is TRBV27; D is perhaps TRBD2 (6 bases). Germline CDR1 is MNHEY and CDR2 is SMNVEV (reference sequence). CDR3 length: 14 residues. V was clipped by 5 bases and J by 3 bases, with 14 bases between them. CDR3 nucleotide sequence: TGTGCCAGCAGTCTCACCGGGACTCGCTACGAGCAGTACTTC. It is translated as CASSLTGTRYEQYF.

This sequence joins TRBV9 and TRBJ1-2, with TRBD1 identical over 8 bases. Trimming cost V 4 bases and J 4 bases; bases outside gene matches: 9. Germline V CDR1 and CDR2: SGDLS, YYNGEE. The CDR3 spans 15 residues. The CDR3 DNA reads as TGTGCCAGCAGCCAAAGACAGGGGTTGGGCTATGGCTACACCTTC. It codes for CASSQRQGLGYGYTF.

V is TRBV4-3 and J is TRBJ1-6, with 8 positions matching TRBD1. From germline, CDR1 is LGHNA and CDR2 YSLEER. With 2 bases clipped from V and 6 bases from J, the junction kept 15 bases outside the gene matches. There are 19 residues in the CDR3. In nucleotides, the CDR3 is TGCGCCAGCAGCCAACGCGCCAGGACAGGGCGGACGGTTAATTCACCCCTCCACTTT. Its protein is CASSQRARTGRTVNSPLHF.

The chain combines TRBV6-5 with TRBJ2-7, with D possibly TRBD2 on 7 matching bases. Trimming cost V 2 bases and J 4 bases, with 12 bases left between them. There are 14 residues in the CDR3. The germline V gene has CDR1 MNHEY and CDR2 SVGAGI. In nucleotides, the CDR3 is TGTGCCAGCAGTTACCGGGGGAGGGGGTACGAGCAGTACTTC. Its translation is CASSYRGRGYEQYF.

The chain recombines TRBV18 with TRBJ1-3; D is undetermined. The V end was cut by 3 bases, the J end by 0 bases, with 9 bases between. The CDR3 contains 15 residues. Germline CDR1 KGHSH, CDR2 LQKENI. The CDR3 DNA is TGTGCCAGCTCACCCACAGCAGACTCTGGAAACACCATATATTTT. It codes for CASSPTADSGNTIYF.

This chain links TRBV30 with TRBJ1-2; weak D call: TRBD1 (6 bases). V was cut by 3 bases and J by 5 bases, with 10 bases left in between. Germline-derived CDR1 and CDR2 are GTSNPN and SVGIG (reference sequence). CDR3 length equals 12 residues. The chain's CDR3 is CAWSWTAYGYTF. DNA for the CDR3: TGTGCCTGGAGCTGGACAGCTTATGGCTACACCTTC.

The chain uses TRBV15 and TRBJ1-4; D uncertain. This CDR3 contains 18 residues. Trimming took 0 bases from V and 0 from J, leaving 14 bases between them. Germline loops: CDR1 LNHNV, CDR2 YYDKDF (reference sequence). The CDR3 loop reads CATSRDLGSVATNEKLFF. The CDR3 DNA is TGTGCCACCAGCAGAGATTTAGGGTCCGTAGCAACTAATGAAAAACTGTTTTTT. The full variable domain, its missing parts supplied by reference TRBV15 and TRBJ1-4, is DAMVIQNPRYQVTQFGKPVTLSCSQTLNHNVMYWYQQKSSQAPKLLFHYYDKDFNNEADTPDNFQSRRPNTSFCFLDIRSPGLGDTAMYLCATSRDLGSVATNEKLFFGSGTQLSVL.

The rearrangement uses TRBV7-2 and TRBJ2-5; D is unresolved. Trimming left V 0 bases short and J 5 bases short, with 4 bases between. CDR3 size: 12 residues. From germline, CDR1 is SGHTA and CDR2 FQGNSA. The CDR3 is CASSLARETQYF. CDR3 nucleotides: TGTGCCAGCAGCTTAGCACGGGAGACCCAGTACTTC.

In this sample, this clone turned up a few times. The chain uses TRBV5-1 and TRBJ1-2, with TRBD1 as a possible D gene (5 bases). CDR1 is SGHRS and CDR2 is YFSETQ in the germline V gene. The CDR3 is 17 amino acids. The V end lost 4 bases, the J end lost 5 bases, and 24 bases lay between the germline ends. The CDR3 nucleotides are TGCGCCAGCAGCCCAACCGACAGCCTAGGCCCCTCTTATGGCTACACCTTC. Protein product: CASSPTDSLGPSYGYTF.

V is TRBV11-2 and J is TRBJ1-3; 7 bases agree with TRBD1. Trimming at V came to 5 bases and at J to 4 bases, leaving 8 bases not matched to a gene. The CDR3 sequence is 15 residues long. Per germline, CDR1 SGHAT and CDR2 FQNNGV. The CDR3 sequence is CASSNPTGLGNTIYF. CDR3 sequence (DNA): TGTGCCAGCAGCAACCCGACAGGGTTAGGAAACACCATATATTTT.

As DNA, the CDR3 is TGTGCCAGCAGTGAAGAGCTCGGCACTTACTTTGGGGACCAGCCCCAGCATTTT. It yields the protein CASSEELGTYFGDQPQHF. This chain joins TRBV6-1 and TRBJ1-5; D may be TRBD1 (5 bases). V lost 1 base and J lost 7, with 23 bases in between. CDR1 and CDR2 (germline): MNHNS, SASEGT. The CDR3 spans 18 residues.

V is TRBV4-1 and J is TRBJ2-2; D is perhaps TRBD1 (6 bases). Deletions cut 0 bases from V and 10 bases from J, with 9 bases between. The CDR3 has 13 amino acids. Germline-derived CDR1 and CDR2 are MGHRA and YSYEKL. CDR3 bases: TGCGCCAGCAGCCAAGATGGGACACCGGAGCTGTTTTTT. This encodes CASSQDGTPELFF.